This T cell receptor (beta chain) was recorded in a study of cytomegalovirus exposure and HLA in healthy donors. At the level of the study: In a later analysis, the roughly 130 validation repertoires were reported to have used the same platform as the approximately 700 first-cohort repertoires.

Repertoires were generated with immunoSEQ multiplex PCR, while TCRdb's copy carries only in-frame clones and drops some. The table lists more than 300,000 clones, 86% of them singletons, with approximately 0.84% in the top ten. A few counts support this clone. Its antigen is undetermined. Findings and caveats of the study: In vitro assays verified that a few CMV-associated chains recognized CMV antigens specifically. Reports showed the classifier diagnosing cytomegalovirus status with high specificity and sensitivity. Overall, approximately 150 TCR beta chains were annotated as cytomegalovirus-associated.

The sample taken for sequencing was PBMCs. The origin of this receptor is a woman between 18 and 30 years old in good health and CMV-seronegative.

The CDR3: CASSLGEGTGGADTQYF. CDR3 DNA: TGTGCCAGCAGCTTAGGAGAAGGGACAGGGGGCGCAGATACGCAGTATTTT. The rearrangement uses TRBV11-3 and TRBJ2-3; 12 bases are shared with TRBD1. Losses at the gene ends were 1 base for V and 4 bases for J; bases not matched to a gene: 6. Germline CDR1 is SGHNT and CDR2 is YENEEA. The CDR3 has 17 residues.